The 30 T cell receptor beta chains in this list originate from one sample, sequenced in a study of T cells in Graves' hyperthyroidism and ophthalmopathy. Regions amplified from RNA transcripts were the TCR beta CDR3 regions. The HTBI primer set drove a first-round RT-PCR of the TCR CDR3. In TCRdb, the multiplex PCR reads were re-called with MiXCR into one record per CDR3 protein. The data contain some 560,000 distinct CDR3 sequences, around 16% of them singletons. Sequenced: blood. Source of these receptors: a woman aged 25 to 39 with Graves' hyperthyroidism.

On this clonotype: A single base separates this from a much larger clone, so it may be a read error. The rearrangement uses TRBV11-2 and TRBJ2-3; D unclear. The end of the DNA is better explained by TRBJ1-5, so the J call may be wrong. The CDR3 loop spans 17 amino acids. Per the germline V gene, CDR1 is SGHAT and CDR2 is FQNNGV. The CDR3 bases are TGTGCCAGCAGCGCCGGACTAGCGGGATACCGTGGGGATACGCAGCATTTT. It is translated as CASSAGLAGYRGDTQHF.

The CDR3 nucleotides are TGTGCCAGCAGCCTTCCCGGGACAGTCGACGAAAAACTGTTTTTT. It is translated as CASSLPGTVDEKLFF. The V gene is TRBV4-2, the J gene TRBJ1-4; TRBD1 agrees at 7 bases. This CDR3 has 15 amino acids. Germline V gives CDR1 LGHNA, CDR2 YNFKEQ. Trimming took 4 bases from V and 8 from J; bases not matched to a gene: 10.

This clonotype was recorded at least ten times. The DNA of the CDR3 is TGCAGTGCTAGAGATCCGGCAGGGTTTAAATATGGCTACACCTTC. It codes for CSARDPAGFKYGYTF. This chain connects TRBV20-1 to TRBJ1-2; D may be TRBD1 (5 bases). V lost 0 bases and J lost 5, with 16 bases in between. CDR1 DFQATT and CDR2 SNEGSKA come from the germline V gene (reference sequence). This CDR3 is 15 amino acids long.

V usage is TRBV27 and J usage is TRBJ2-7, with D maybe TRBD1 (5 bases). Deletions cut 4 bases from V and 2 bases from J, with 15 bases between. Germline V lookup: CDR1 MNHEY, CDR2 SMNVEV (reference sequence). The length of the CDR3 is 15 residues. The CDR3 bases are TGTGCCAGCAGTTCGACCCGTCACAGGCCCTACGAGCAGTACTTC. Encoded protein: CASSSTRHRPYEQYF.

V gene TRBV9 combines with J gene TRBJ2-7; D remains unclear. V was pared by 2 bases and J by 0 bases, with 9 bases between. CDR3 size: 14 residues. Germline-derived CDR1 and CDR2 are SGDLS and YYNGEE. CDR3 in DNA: TGTGCCAGCAGCGTCTATCGGGTCTCCTACGAGCAGTACTTC. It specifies CASSVYRVSYEQYF.

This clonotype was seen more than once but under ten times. The CDR3 region is CASSLTGGAANEKLFF. CDR3 sequence (DNA): TGTGCCAGCAGCTTGACAGGGGGTGCTGCTAATGAAAAACTGTTTTTT. The chain uses TRBV7-9 and TRBJ1-4; 9 positions agree with TRBD1. Germline V lookup: CDR1 SEHNR, CDR2 FQNEAQ (reference sequence). The CDR3 consists of 16 residues. J was trimmed by 3 bases and V by 3 bases; bases with no gene match: 5.

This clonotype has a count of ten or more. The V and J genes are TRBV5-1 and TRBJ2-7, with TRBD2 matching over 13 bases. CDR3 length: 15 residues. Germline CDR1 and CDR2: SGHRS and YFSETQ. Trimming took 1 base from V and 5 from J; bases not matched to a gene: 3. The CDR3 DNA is TGCGCCAGCAGCTTGCCGGGACTAGCGGGAAACGAGCAGTACTTC. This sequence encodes CASSLPGLAGNEQYF.

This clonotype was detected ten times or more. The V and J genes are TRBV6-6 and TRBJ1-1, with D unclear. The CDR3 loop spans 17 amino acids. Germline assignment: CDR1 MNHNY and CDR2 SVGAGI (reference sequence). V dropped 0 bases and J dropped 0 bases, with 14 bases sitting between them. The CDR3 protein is CASSYSFLGELNTEAFF. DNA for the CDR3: TGTGCCAGCAGTTACTCGTTTTTGGGTGAACTGAACACTGAAGCTTTCTTT.

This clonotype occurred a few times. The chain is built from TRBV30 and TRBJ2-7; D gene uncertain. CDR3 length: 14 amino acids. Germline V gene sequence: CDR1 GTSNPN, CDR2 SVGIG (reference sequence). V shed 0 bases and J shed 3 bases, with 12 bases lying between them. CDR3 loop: CAWSVPGVLYEQYF. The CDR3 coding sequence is TGTGCCTGGAGTGTACCCGGAGTCCTCTACGAGCAGTACTTC. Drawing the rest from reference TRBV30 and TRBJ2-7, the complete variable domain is SQTIHQWPATLVQPVGSPLSLECTVEGTSNPNLYWYRQAAGRGLQLLFYSVGIGQISSEVPQNLSASRPQDRQFILSSKKLLLSDSGFYLCAWSVPGVLYEQYFGPGTRLTVT.

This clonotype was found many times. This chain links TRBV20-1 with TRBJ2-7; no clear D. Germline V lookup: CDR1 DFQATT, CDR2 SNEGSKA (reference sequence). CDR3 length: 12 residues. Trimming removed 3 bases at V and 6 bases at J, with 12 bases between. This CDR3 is CSASQTRFEQYF. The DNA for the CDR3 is TGCAGTGCTAGCCAAACCCGGTTCGAGCAGTACTTC.

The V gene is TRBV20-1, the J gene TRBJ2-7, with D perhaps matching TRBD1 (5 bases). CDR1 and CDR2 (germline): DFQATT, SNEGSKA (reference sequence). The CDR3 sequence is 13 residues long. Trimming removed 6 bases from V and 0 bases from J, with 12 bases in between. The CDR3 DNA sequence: TGCAGTGCCACGACAGTAAGCTCCTACGAGCAGTACTTC. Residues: CSATTVSSYEQYF.

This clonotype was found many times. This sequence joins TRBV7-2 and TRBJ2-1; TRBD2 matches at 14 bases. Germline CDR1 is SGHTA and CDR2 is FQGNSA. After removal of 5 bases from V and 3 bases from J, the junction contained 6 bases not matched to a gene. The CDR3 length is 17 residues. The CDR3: CASSGGLAGGDYNEQFF. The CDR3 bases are TGTGCCAGCAGCGGAGGACTAGCGGGAGGTGACTACAATGAGCAGTTCTTC. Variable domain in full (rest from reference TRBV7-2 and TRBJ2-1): GAGVSQSPSNKVTEKGKDVELRCDPISGHTALYWYRQSLGQGLEFLIYFQGNSAPDKSGLPSDRFSAERTGGSVSTLTIQRTQQEDSAVYLCASSGGLAGGDYNEQFFGPGTRLTVL.

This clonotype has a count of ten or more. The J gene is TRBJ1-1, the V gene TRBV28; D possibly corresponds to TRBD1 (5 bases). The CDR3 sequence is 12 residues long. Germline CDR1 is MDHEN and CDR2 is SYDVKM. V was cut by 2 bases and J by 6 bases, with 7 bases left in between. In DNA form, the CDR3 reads TGTGCCAGCAGTTTAGCAGGGCCTGAAGCTTTCTTT. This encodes CASSLAGPEAFF. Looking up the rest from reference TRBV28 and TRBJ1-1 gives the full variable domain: DVKVTQSSRYLVKRTGEKVFLECVQDMDHENMFWYRQDPGLGLRLIYFSYDVKMKEKGDIPEGYSVSREKKERFSLILESASTNQTSMYLCASSLAGPEAFFGQGTRLTVV.

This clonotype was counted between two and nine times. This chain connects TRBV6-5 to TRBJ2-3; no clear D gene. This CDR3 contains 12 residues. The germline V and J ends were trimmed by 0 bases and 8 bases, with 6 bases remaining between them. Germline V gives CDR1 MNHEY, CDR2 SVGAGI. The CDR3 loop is CASSYSDGTQYF. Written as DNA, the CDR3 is TGTGCCAGCAGTTACTCAGACGGTACGCAGTATTTT.

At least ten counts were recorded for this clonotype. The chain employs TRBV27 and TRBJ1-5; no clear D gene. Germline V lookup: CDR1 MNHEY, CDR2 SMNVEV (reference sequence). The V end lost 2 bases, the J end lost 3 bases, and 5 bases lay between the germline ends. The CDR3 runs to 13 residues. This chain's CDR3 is CASSLGDNQPQHF. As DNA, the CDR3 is TGTGCCAGCAGTTTAGGGGACAATCAGCCCCAGCATTTT.

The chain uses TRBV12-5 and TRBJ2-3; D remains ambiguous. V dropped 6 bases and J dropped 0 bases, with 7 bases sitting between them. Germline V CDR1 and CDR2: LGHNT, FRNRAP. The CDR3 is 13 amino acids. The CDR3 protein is CASGPWSTDTQYF. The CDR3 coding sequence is TGTGCTAGTGGCCCGTGGAGCACAGATACGCAGTATTTT.

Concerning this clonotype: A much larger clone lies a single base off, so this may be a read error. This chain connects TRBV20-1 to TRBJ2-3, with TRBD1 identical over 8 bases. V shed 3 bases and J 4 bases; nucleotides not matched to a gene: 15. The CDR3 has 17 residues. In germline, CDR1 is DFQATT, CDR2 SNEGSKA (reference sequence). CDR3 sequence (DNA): TGCAGTGCTAGCTCCCCGGGCAGGGGGCCTTTCGCAGATACGCAGTATTTT. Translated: CSASSPGRGPFADTQYF.

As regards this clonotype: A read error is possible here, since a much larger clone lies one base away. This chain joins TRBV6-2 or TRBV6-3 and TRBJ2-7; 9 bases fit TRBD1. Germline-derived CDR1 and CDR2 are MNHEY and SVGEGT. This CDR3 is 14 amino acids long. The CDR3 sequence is CASSPGTGLNEQHF. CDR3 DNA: TGTGCCAGCAGTCCCGGGACAGGGCTGAACGAGCAGCACTTC.

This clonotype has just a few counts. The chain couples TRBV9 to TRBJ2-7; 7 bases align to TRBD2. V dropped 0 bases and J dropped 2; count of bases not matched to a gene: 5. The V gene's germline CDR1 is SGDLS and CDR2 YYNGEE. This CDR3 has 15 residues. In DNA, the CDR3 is TGTGCCAGCAGCGTAGGTAGCGGGTTCCCCTACGAGCAGTACTTC. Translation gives CASSVGSGFPYEQYF.

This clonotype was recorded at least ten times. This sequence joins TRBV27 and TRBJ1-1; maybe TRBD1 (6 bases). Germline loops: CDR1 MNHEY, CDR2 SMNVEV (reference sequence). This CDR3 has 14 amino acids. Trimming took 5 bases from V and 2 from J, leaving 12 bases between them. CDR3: CASSASGHNTEAFF. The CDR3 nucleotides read TGTGCCAGCAGTGCCTCGGGACACAACACTGAAGCTTTCTTT.

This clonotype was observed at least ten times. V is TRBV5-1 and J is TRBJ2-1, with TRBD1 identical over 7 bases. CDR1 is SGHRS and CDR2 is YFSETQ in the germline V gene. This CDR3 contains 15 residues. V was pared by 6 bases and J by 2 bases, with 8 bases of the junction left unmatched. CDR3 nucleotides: TGCGCCAGCACCAACCTCGGGACAGCCTACAATGAGCAGTTCTTC. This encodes CASTNLGTAYNEQFF.

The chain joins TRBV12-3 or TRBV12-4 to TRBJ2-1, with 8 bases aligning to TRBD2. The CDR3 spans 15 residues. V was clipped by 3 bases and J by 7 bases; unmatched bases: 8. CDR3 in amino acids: CASSFRLAPVNEQFF. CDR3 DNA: TGTGCCAGCAGTTTTCGACTAGCGCCGGTGAATGAGCAGTTCTTC.

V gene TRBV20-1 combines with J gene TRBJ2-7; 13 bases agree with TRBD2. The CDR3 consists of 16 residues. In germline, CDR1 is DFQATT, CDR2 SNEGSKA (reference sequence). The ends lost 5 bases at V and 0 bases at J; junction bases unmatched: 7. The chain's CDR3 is CSAPGLAGQGSYEQYF. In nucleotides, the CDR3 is TGCAGTGCTCCGGGACTAGCGGGACAGGGCTCCTACGAGCAGTACTTC.

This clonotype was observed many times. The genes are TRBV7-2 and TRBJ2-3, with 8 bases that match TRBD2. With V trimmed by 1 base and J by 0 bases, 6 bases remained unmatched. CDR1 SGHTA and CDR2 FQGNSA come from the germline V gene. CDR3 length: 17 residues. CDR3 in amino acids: CASSLVGLAGSTDTQYF. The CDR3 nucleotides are TGTGCCAGCAGCTTAGTTGGGCTAGCGGGTAGCACAGATACGCAGTATTTT.

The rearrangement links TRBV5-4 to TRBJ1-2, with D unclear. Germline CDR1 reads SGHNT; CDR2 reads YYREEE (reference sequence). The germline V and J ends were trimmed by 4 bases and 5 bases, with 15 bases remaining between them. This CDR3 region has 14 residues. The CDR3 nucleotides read TGTGCCAGCAGCCCGCTCCCGGCGGGGTATGGCTACACCTTC. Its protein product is CASSPLPAGYGYTF.

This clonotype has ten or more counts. Here the CDR3 reads CAWRPGQGSYEQYF. The DNA for the CDR3 is TGTGCCTGGAGACCGGGACAGGGTTCCTACGAGCAGTACTTC. J is TRBJ2-7 and V is TRBV30; 9 positions agree with TRBD1. V lost 3 bases and J lost 1; bases outside the gene matches: 4. CDR3 size: 14 residues. Germline assignment: CDR1 GTSNPN and CDR2 SVGIG (reference sequence).

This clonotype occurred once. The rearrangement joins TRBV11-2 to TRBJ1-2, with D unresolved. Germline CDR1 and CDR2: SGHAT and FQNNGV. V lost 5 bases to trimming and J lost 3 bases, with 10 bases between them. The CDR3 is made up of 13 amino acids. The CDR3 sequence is CASSTDGYYGYTF. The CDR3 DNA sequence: TGTGCCAGCAGCACAGACGGATACTATGGCTACACCTTC. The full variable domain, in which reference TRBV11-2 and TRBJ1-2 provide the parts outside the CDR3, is EAGVAQSPRYKIIEKRQSVAFWCNPISGHATLYWYQQILGQGPKLLIQFQNNGVVDDSQLPKDRFSAERLKGVDSTLKIQPAKLEDSAVYLCASSTDGYYGYTFGSGTRLTVV.

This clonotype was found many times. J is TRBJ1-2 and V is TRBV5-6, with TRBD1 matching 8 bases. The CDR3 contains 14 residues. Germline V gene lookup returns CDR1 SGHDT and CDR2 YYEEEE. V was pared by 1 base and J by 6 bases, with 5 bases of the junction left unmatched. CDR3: CASSLPTGDHGYTF. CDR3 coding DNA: TGTGCCAGCAGCTTGCCGACAGGGGACCATGGCTACACCTTC.

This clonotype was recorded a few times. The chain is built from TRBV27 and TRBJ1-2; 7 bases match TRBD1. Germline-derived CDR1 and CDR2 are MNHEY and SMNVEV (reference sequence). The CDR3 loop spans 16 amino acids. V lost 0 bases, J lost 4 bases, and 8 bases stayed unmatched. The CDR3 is CASSLSRQGTGYGYTF. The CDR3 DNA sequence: TGTGCCAGCAGTTTATCAAGACAGGGAACGGGCTATGGCTACACCTTC.

DNA of the CDR3: TGCGCCAGCAGCTGGAGGGGGGGGGGGAACACTGAAGCTTTCTTT. This translates into CASSWRGGGNTEAFF. The V call is TRBV4-1, the J call TRBJ1-1, with D perhaps TRBD1 (6 bases). The CDR3 is 15 residues long. CDR1 and CDR2 from the germline V gene are MGHRA and YSYEKL. V was pared by 5 bases and J by 1 base, with 14 bases between.